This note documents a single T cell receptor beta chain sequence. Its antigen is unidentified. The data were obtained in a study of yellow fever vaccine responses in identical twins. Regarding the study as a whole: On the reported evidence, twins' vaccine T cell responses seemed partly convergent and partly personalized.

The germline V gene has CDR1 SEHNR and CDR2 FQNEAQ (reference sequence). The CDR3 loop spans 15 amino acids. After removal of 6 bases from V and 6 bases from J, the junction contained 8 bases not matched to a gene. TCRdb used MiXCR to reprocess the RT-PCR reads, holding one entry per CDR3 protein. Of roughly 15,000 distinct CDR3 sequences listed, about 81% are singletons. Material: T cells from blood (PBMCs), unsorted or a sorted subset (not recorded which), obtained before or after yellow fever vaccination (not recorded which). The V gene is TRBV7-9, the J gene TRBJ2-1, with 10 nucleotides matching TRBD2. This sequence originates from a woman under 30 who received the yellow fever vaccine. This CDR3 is CASRAGSSGGNEQFF. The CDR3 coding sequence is TGTGCCAGCAGAGCAGGGTCTAGCGGGGGCAATGAGCAGTTCTTC.